This passage covers 23 T cell receptor beta chains from one sample sequenced in a study of neurological immune-mediated disorders. TCRdb re-called the 5' RACE reads with MiXCR, one entry per CDR3 protein. The sample gives 87,000 or so distinct CDR3 sequences, 3.5% of which show up once; approximately 5.9% is in the top ten. Sequenced sample: PBMCs. The receptor set was obtained from a woman under 30 with multiple sclerosis.

Ten or more counts support this clonotype. The genes are TRBV6-2 or TRBV6-3 and TRBJ2-7, with 8 nucleotides matching TRBD1. Germline V lookup: CDR1 MNHEY, CDR2 SVGEGT. The CDR3 totals 19 residues. The V and J ends lost 7 bases and 4 bases, in that order; junction bases with no gene match: 24. The CDR3 loop reads CASKERGPAPGQDHYEQYF. The CDR3 DNA reads TGTGCCAGCAAGGAGAGAGGGCCCGCGCCGGGACAGGACCATTACGAGCAGTACTTC.

This clonotype was observed at least ten times. The rearrangement joins TRBV7-9 to TRBJ1-6; a possible D gene is TRBD1 (5 bases). V shed 5 bases and J shed 9 bases, with 20 bases lying between them. The CDR3 extends over 16 amino acids. The germline gives CDR1 SEHNR, CDR2 FQNEAQ (reference sequence). Here the CDR3 DNA reads TGTGCCAGCAGCCCCCTCGGGACGGGGAGGGGTTCACCCCTCCACTTT. Amino acid sequence: CASSPLGTGRGSPLHF.

The J gene is TRBJ1-5, the V gene TRBV12-3 or TRBV12-4; tentatively, D is TRBD1 (5 bases). CDR3 length equals 12 residues. V lost 1 base and J 9 bases, leaving 7 bases between the germline ends. In DNA form, the CDR3 reads TGTGCCAGCAGTTTAGGGGGCTGGCCCCAGCATTTT. It codes for CASSLGGWPQHF.

This clonotype was seen many times. V usage is TRBV20-1 and J usage is TRBJ2-1; unclear D gene. Germline-derived CDR1 and CDR2 are DFQATT and SNEGSKA (reference sequence). Trimming left V 0 bases short and J 7 bases short, with 10 bases between. This CDR3 contains 13 residues. The CDR3 protein is CSARDWAINEQFF. The CDR3, as DNA: TGCAGTGCTAGAGATTGGGCTATTAATGAGCAGTTCTTC.

This clonotype was seen at least ten times. CDR3 protein: CASSPGLAAYNEQFF. DNA for the CDR3: TGCGCCAGCAGCCCTGGACTAGCGGCCTACAATGAGCAGTTCTTC. V usage is TRBV5-1 and J usage is TRBJ2-1; 10 positions match TRBD2. The CDR3 runs 15 residues. The ends lost 4 bases at V and 2 bases at J; junction bases unmatched: 3. Germline V CDR1 and CDR2: SGHRS, YFSETQ.

This clonotype was recorded many times. At one end, the junction sequence differs from germline, possibly due to a read error. This sequence joins TRBV7-7 and TRBJ2-5, with 10 bases lining up with TRBD2. The CDR3 contains 16 residues. Germline V lookup: CDR1 SSHAT, CDR2 FNYEAQ (reference sequence). The CDR3 bases are TGTGCTAGCAGCTCCAGTTCCCCGGGACTAGCGGAGACCCAGTACTTC. It codes for CASSSSSPGLAETQYF.

Ten or more counts support this clonotype. The CDR3 DNA sequence: TGCGCCAGCAGCTTGGGGACAGGGGGCAAAAGCACTGAAGCTTTCTTT. Encoded protein: CASSLGTGGKSTEAFF. This chain joins TRBV5-1 and TRBJ1-1; 11 bases match TRBD1. V lost 0 bases and J lost 4; bases outside the gene matches: 5. This CDR3 region has 16 residues. Germline CDR1 is SGHRS and CDR2 is YFSETQ. Filled out from reference TRBV5-1 and TRBJ1-1, the complete variable domain reads KAGVTQTPRYLIKTRGQQVTLSCSPISGHRSVSWYQQTPGQGLQFLFEYFSETQRNKGNFPGRFSGRQFSNSRSEMNVSTLELGDSALYLCASSLGTGGKSTEAFFGQGTRLTVV.

This clonotype was seen repeatedly, ten times or more. V gene TRBV12-3 or TRBV12-4 combines with J gene TRBJ1-1; D might be TRBD1 (5 bases). Between the trimmed V and J ends, which lost 1 base and 1 base, there was a span of 10 bases. This CDR3 region has 15 residues. CDR3 region: CASSLEGRGNTEAFF. The CDR3 nucleotides are TGTGCCAGCAGTTTAGAGGGGAGAGGGAACACTGAAGCTTTCTTT.

This clonotype was detected many times. This sequence joins TRBV25-1 and TRBJ2-7; weak D call: TRBD2 (6 bases). This CDR3 has 14 residues. V lost 5 bases, J lost 3 bases, and 14 bases lay in between. Germline-derived CDR1 and CDR2 are MGHDK and SYGVNS. The CDR3 DNA reads as TGTGCCAGCAGTCGACTAGGGGCTTTCTACGAGCAGTACTTC. Its protein product is CASSRLGAFYEQYF.

This clonotype was seen ten or more times. This sequence joins TRBV4-2 and TRBJ2-3, with TRBD2 identical over 7 bases. V gave up 3 bases and J gave up 1 base; unmatched junction bases: 4. The germline CDR1 and CDR2 sequences are LGHNA and YNFKEQ. This CDR3 comprises 15 residues. CDR3 in amino acids: CASSQGRGGTDTQYF. The CDR3 region has the DNA TGTGCCAGCAGCCAGGGACGGGGGGGCACAGATACGCAGTATTTT.

This clonotype was counted only a few times. Possible read error: a much larger clone is one base away. The V call is TRBV6-2 or TRBV6-3, the J call TRBJ1-5, with a tentative D call TRBD1 (5 bases). This CDR3 spans 14 amino acids. The germline CDR1 and CDR2 sequences are MNHEY and SVGEGT. As DNA, the CDR3 is TGTGCCAGCAGTTACTCCCTTCTTCTGGGACCCCAGAATTTT. It codes for CASSYSLLLGPQNF.

This clonotype was seen more than once but under ten times. CDR3 sequence (DNA): TGTGCCAGCAGCCTAAGGGTCACAGGATTCAACACTGAAGCTTTCTTT. This sequence encodes CASSLRVTGFNTEAFF. The rearrangement joins TRBV16 to TRBJ1-1; a weak D match, TRBD1 (5 bases). V was trimmed by 4 bases and J by 2 bases, leaving 17 bases between them. CDR3 size: 16 residues. Germline V gives CDR1 KGHSY, CDR2 FQNENV.

The chain recombines TRBV19 with TRBJ1-1; D is perhaps TRBD1 (6 bases). Trimming shortened V by 7 bases and J by 3 bases, and 15 bases separated the two germline ends. Germline loops: CDR1 LNHDA, CDR2 SQIVND (reference sequence). The CDR3 has 14 residues. The CDR3 DNA sequence: TGTGCCAGTATCCCGGACAGCGCCTACACTGAAGCTTTCTTT. It yields the protein CASIPDSAYTEAFF.

In its sample, this clonotype was seen many times. The chain couples TRBV4-1 to TRBJ1-1, with D hard to call. The CDR3 extends over 12 amino acids. V shed 3 bases and J shed 0 bases, with 2 bases lying between them. In germline, CDR1 is MGHRA, CDR2 YSYEKL. DNA for the CDR3: TGCGCCAGCAGCCAGGTGAACACTGAAGCTTTCTTT. Protein: CASSQVNTEAFF.

This clonotype was found many times. The V gene is TRBV4-3, the J gene TRBJ2-7; 8 bases agree with TRBD2. The CDR3 has 16 residues. Germline V gives CDR1 LGHNA, CDR2 YSLEER. The V gene end was trimmed by 1 base and the J gene end by 4 bases; junction bases not matched to a gene: 9. CDR3 sequence reads: CASSQGRASGLYEQYF. As DNA, the CDR3 is TGCGCCAGCAGCCAAGGAAGGGCTAGCGGGCTTTACGAGCAGTACTTC.

Many counts were recorded for this clonotype. The chain employs TRBV20-1 and TRBJ2-3; D is undetermined. Germline V gene lookup returns CDR1 DFQATT and CDR2 SNEGSKA (reference sequence). The CDR3 is 12 amino acids. V gave up 2 bases and J gave up 2 bases, with 5 bases separating them. The CDR3 loop reads CSARTNTDTQYF. In DNA, the CDR3 is TGCAGTGCTAGAACCAACACAGATACGCAGTATTTT.

This clonotype was recorded many times. The chain joins TRBV20-1 to TRBJ2-1, with 7 bases fitting TRBD2. CDR1 and CDR2 from the germline V gene are DFQATT and SNEGSKA (reference sequence). This CDR3 is built from 14 residues. Unmatched junction bases numbered 5, after V lost 1 base and J lost 5 bases. The CDR3 loop is CSARGLAENNEQFF. The CDR3 nucleotides are TGCAGTGCTAGAGGGCTAGCGGAAAACAATGAGCAGTTCTTC.

This clonotype was recorded many times. This sequence joins TRBV3-1 and TRBJ2-3; 8 nucleotides match TRBD2. CDR3 size: 15 residues. Germline V gene sequence: CDR1 LGHDT, CDR2 YNNKEL (reference sequence). V shed 4 bases and J 4 bases; nucleotides not matched to a gene: 7. The CDR3 sequence: CASSRSGSSADTQYF. CDR3 bases: TGTGCCAGCAGCCGGAGCGGGAGTTCAGCAGATACGCAGTATTTT.

The V gene is TRBV12-3 or TRBV12-4, the J gene TRBJ1-3; 7 bases match TRBD1. CDR3 size: 16 residues. V gave up 6 bases and J gave up 0 bases; unmatched junction bases: 8. The CDR3 region has the DNA TGTGCCAGCAGGACCAACAGGGGCAGCTCTGGAAACACCATATATTTT. It is translated as CASRTNRGSSGNTIYF.

This clonotype was seen many times. This chain joins TRBV21-1 and TRBJ2-7. TRBV21-1 represents a pseudogene. The CDR3 is 11 amino acids. CDR3 nucleotides: TGTGCCAGCAGCATAGGGTACGAGCAGTACTTC. This encodes CASSIGYEQYF.

The table lists this clonotype with many counts. The chain uses TRBV6-4 and TRBJ2-1; unclear D gene. Trimming took 3 bases from V and 8 from J, leaving 17 bases between them. Germline CDR1 is MRHNA and CDR2 is SNTAGT. This CDR3 comprises 15 residues. The DNA for the CDR3 is TGTGCCAGCAGTGAGCGCGCGGCTGGCGCGTATGAGCAGTTCTTC. As protein: CASSERAAGAYEQFF.

This clonotype was counted ten times or more. This chain links TRBV5-1 with TRBJ2-3, with 9 bases lining up with TRBD2. Germline V gene lookup returns CDR1 SGHRS and CDR2 YFSETQ. There are 17 residues in the CDR3. V lost 0 bases to trimming and J lost 5 bases; unmatched junction nucleotides: 10. Here the CDR3 reads CASSLEGAGGHLDTQYF. The CDR3 coding sequence is TGCGCCAGCAGCTTGGAAGGGGCGGGGGGGCATCTAGATACGCAGTATTTT.

This clonotype showed up many times. The V and J genes are TRBV14 and TRBJ2-3; perhaps TRBD2 as D (5 bases). V gave up 4 bases and J gave up 1 base, with 15 bases separating them. CDR1 and CDR2 from the germline V gene are SGHDN and FVKESK. The CDR3 loop spans 16 amino acids. As DNA, the CDR3 is TGTGCCAGCAGCCGCCCATGGGGAGCGGGCACAGATACGCAGTATTTT. Protein: CASSRPWGAGTDTQYF.